Listed below are T cell receptor beta chains from one sample, sequenced in a study of OX40 agonist ivuxolimab in advanced cancers. Sequencing was performed with immunoSEQ multiplex PCR; in TCRdb, only in-frame clones are kept and a portion is missing. This table has approximately 61,000 clones, around 80% appearing once. This sample comprised CD4+ or CD8+ T cells sorted from blood, obtained in a trial of the OX40 agonist ivuxolimab. The source is an adult with an advanced solid tumor such as melanoma, head and neck, liver or kidney cancer. Each CDR3 is given with its conserved first and last residue. The D gene is left open where the match is weak. Some rows have no size entry. The others give once, few or many, or a class for an expanded clone.

TRBJ1-1 NA TRBV18 NA TGTGCCAGCTCAACAAACTCGCCCGGAAGGCAGACTGAAGCTTTCTTT CASSTNSPGRQTEAFF
TRBJ2-1 NA TRBV4-2 few TGTGCCAGCAGCCTAGGGTATGGCAGGAGCTCCTACAATGAGCAGTTCTTC CASSLGYGRSSYNEQFF
TRBJ2-6 NA TRBV4-1 NA TGCGCCAGCAGCCAAGCGGCAGGGGCCTCCGGGGCCAACGTCCTGACTTTC CASSQAAGASGANVLTF
TRBJ1-5 NA TRBV12-1 NA TGTGCCAGCAGCCCTCGGCAGGGAAATCAGCCCCAGCATTTT CASSPRQGNQPQHF
TRBJ1-6 NA TRBV30 NA TGTGCCTGGGGTCCGGCTTACCCATCATCACCCCTCCACTTT CAWGPAYPSSPLHF
TRBJ1-2 NA TRBV21-1 NA TGTGCCAGCAGCAAAAACGCGTCACAGGGCGGGGGCTATGGCTACACCTTC CASSKNASQGGGYGYTF
TRBJ2-3 TRBD2 TRBV5-6 NA TGTGCCAGCGTGAAAACGGGTAGCGGGGGGTTGGATACGCAGTATTTT CASVKTGSGGLDTQYF
TRBJ1-2 TRBD1 TRBV5-1 NA TGCGCCAGCAGCTTGTGGGGACAGGCTAACTATGGCTACACCTTC CASSLWGQANYGYTF
TRBJ1-1 NA TRBV7-2 once TGTGCCAGCAGCGGGATCCTGGTAGGGAACACTGAAGCTTTCTTT CASSGILVGNTEAFF
TRBJ1-2 NA TRBV6-1 NA TGTGCCAGCAGTGAATTGTCCAACGCTGGCTACACCTTC CASSELSNAGYTF
TRBJ1-1 NA TRBV7-9 NA TGTGCCAGCAGCTCGACGGATGCGAACACTGAAGCTTTCTTT CASSSTDANTEAFF
TRBJ1-1 NA TRBV6-5 NA TGTGCCAGCAGTTTAGGACATATGAACACTGAAGCTTTCTTT CASSLGHMNTEAFF
TRBJ2-1 NA TRBV7-3 NA TGTGCCAGCAGCCGAAACCGGGGGCAGAACTACAATGAGCAGTTCTTC CASSRNRGQNYNEQFF
TRBJ1-1 NA TRBV6-1 NA TGTGCCAGCAGTCCCGATACTCACACTGAAGCTTTCTTT CASSPDTHTEAFF
TRBJ2-2 NA TRBV5-6 NA TGTGCCAGCACAACCGGTCTAGGGAGCACCGGGGAGCTGTTTTTT CASTTGLGSTGELFF
TRBJ1-5 NA TRBV6-5 NA TGTGCCAGCAGCGCCGTGATGGATACGCAGCATTTT CASSAVMDTQHF
TRBJ2-2 NA TRBV4-1 NA TGCGCCAGCAGCCAAGATGGGGCTAGCTTCACCGGGGAGCTGTTTTTT CASSQDGASFTGELFF
TRBJ1-2 NA TRBV30 few TGTGCCTGGAGTGAAAGCGGGCGCCGAGGCTACACCTTC CAWSESGRRGYTF
TRBJ2-3 NA TRBV4-2 few TGTGCCAGCAGCCAAGACGCGCGGGGCACAGATACGCAGTATTTT CASSQDARGTDTQYF
TRBJ1-2 NA TRBV19 NA TGTGCCAGCCGGATATTGACAGGAAACTATGGCTACACCTTC CASRILTGNYGYTF
TRBJ1-1 NA TRBV5-6 NA TGTGCCAGCAGTTGGGGGTCATTCGGAAGCATGAACACTGAAGCTTTCTTT CASSWGSFGSMNTEAFF
TRBJ1-1 TRBD1 TRBV7-9 NA TGTGCCAGCAGTTCTTCCGGGACAGCGTCTTCCACTGAAGCTTTCTTT CASSSSGTASSTEAFF
TRBJ1-2 NA TRBV5-1 few TGCGCCAGCAGCTTGGATTGGGGTTTCGGCTACACCTTC CASSLDWGFGYTF
TRBJ2-1 TRBD2 TRBV9 few TGTGCCAGCAGCGTTGCGGGGGGCTCCTACAATGAGCAGTTCTTC CASSVAGGSYNEQFF
TRBJ2-6 NA TRBV6-1 few TGTGCCAGCAGTGGACGGGACTCTGGGGCCAACGTCCTGACTTTC CASSGRDSGANVLTF
TRBJ1-6 NA TRBV7-9 NA TGTGCCAGCAGCTTAGTGGGTGGGAATTCACCCCTCCACTTT CASSLVGGNSPLHF
TRBJ1-2 NA TRBV10-1 few TGCGCCAGCCCGGGCTACACCTTC CASPGYTF
TRBJ2-3 TRBD1 TRBV4-3 NA TGCGCCAGCAGCCAAGAGGGACAGGGGTTGACAGATACGCAGTATTTT CASSQEGQGLTDTQYF
TRBJ2-7 TRBD2 TRBV29-1 NA TGCAGCGTCCTACTAGCGGGGGTTGACGAGCAGTACTTC CSVLLAGVDEQYF
TRBJ1-3 TRBD1 TRBV2 NA TGTGCCAGCAGACGCGACAGGGCCGGAAACACCATATATTTT CASRRDRAGNTIYF
TRBJ1-2 NA TRBV4-2 NA TGTGCCAGCAGCCAAGAAACAGGCGAAACTAACTATGGCTACACCTTC CASSQETGETNYGYTF